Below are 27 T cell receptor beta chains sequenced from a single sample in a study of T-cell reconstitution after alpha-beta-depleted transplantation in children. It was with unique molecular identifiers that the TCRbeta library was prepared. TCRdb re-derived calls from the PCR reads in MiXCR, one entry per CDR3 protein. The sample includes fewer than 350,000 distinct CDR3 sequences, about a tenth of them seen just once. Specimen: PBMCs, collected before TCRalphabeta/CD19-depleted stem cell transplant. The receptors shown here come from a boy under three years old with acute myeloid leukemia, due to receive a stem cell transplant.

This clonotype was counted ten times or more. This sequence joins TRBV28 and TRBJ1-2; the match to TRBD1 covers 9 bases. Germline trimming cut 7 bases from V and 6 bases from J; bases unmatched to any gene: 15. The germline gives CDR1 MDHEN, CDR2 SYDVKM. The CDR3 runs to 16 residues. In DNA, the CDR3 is TGTGCCAGCACCGGAACCGGGACAGGGATTTTTCATGGCTACACCTTC. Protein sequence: CASTGTGTGIFHGYTF.

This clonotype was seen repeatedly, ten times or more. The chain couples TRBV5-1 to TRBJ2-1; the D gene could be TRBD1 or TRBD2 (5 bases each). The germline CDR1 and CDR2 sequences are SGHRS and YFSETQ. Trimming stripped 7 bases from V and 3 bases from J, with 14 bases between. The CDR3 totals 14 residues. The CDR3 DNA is TGCGCCAGCGCCGGGCTGGGGGACTACAATGAGCAGTTCTTC. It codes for CASAGLGDYNEQFF.

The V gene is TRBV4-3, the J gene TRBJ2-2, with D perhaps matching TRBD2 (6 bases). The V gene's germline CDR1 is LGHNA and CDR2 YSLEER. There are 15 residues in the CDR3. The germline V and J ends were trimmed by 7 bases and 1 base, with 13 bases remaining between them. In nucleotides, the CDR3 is TGCGCCAGCACCTTGGGCGGGATGAACACCGGGGAGCTGTTTTTT. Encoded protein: CASTLGGMNTGELFF.

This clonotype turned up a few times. For the CDR3, the DNA is TGCGCCAGCAGCCGAGACGGGACTCCTAACAATGAGCAGTTCTTC. Translated: CASSRDGTPNNEQFF. The chain uses TRBV5-1 and TRBJ2-1; a possible D gene is TRBD2 (6 bases). CDR1 is SGHRS and CDR2 is YFSETQ in the germline V gene. V was clipped by 4 bases and J by 5 bases, with 16 bases between them. The CDR3 length is 15 residues.

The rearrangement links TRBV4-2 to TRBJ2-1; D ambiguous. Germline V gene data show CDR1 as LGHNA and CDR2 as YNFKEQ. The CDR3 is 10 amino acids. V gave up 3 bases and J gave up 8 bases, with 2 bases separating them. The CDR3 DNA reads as TGTGCCAGCAGCCACGATGAGCAGTTCTTC. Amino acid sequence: CASSHDEQFF.

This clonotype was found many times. The CDR3 nucleotides are TGTGCCAGCAGCCGGGACGGAGAGACGACCCAGTACTTC. Translation: CASSRDGETTQYF. V is TRBV27 and J is TRBJ2-5; D may match TRBD1 or TRBD2 (5 bases each). Germline values: CDR1 MNHEY, CDR2 SMNVEV (reference sequence). The CDR3 has 13 residues. The V gene lost 6 bases and the J gene lost 7 bases, with 15 bases spanning the gap.

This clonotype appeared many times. The CDR3 sequence: CASSRDSRYGYTF. The CDR3 DNA sequence: TGTGCCAGCAGCCGGGACAGCCGCTATGGCTACACCTTC. The chain joins TRBV28 to TRBJ1-2, with TRBD1 matching 7 bases. This CDR3 has 13 residues. The J segment lost 4 bases and the V segment lost 6 bases, leaving 5 bases of the junction unmatched. Germline lookup yields CDR1 MDHEN and CDR2 SYDVKM.

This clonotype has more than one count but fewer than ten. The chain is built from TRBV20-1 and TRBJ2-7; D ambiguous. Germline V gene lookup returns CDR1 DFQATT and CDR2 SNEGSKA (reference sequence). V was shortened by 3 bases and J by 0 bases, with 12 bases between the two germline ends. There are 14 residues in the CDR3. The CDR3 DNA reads TGCAGTGCTAGTGGGCCCTTTTTCTCCTACGAGCAGTACTTC. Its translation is CSASGPFFSYEQYF.

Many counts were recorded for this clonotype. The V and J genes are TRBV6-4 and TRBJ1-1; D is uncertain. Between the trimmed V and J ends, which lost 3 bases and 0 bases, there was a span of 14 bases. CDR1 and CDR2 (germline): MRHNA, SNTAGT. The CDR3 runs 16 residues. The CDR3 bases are TGTGCCAGCAGTGATCCATCGGGTCACATGAACACTGAAGCTTTCTTT. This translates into CASSDPSGHMNTEAFF.

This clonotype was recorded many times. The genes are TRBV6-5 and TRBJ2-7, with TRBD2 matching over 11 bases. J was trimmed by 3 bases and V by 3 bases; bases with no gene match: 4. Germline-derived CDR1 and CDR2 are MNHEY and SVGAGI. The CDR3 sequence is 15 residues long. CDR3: CASSYNSGGGYEQYF. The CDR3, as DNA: TGTGCCAGCAGTTATAATAGCGGGGGGGGCTACGAGCAGTACTTC.

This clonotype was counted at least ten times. The CDR3 DNA follows: TGTGCCAGCAGAAGAGCGGGGGGCTCCTACAATGAGCAGTTCTTC. It codes for CASRRAGGSYNEQFF. This rearrangement joins TRBV6-5 to TRBJ2-1; 9 positions match TRBD2. The germline V gene encodes CDR1 MNHEY and CDR2 SVGAGI. The J segment lost 0 bases and the V segment lost 6 bases, leaving 3 bases of the junction unmatched. This CDR3 has 15 residues.

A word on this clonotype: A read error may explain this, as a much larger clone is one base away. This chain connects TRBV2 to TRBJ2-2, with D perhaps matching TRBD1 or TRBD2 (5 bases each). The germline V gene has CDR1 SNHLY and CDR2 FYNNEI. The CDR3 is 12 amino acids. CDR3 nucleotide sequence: TGTGCCAGCAGCGAAGGGGTCGGGGACCTGTTTTTT. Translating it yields CASSEGVGDLFF. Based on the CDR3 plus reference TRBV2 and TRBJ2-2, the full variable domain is EPEVTQTPSHQVTQMGQEVILRCVPISNHLYFYWYRQILGQKVEFLVSFYNNEISEKSEIFDDQFSVERPDGSNFTLKIRSTKLEDSAMYFCASSEGVGDLFFGEGSRLTVL.

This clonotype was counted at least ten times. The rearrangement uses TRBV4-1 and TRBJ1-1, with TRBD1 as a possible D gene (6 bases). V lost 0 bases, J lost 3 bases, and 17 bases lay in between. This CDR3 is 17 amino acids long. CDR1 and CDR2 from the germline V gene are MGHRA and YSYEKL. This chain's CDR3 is CASSQDPTLDRYTEAFF. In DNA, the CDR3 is TGCGCCAGCAGCCAAGATCCGACTTTGGACAGATACACTGAAGCTTTCTTT.

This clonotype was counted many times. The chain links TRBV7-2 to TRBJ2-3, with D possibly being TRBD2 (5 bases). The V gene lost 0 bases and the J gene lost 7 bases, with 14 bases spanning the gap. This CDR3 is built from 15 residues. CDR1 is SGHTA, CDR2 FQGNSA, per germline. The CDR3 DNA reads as TGTGCCAGCAGCTTAGCGCAACAGAGGGTCCATACGCAGTATTTT. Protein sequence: CASSLAQQRVHTQYF. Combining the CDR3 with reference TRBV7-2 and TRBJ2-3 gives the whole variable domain GAGVSQSPSNKVTEKGKDVELRCDPISGHTALYWYRQSLGQGLEFLIYFQGNSAPDKSGLPSDRFSAERTGGSVSTLTIQRTQQEDSAVYLCASSLAQQRVHTQYFGPGTRLTVL.

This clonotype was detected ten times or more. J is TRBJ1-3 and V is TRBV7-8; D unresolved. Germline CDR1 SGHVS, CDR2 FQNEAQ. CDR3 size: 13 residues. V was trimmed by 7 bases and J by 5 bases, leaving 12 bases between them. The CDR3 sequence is CASTPGSRNTIYF. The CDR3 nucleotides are TGTGCCAGCACCCCAGGATCTCGAAACACCATATATTTT. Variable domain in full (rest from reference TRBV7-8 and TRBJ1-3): GAGVSQSPRYKVAKRGQDVALRCDPISGHVSLFWYQQALGQGPEFLTYFQNEAQLDKSGLPSDRFFAERPEGSVSTLKIQRTQQEDSAVYLCASTPGSRNTIYFGEGSWLTVV.

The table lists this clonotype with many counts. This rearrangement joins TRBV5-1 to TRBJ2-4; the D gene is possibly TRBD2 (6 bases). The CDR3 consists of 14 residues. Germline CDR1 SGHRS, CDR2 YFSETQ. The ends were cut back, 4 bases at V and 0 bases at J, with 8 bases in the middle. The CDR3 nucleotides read TGCGCCAGCAGCCCGGGACTAGCCAAAAACATTCAGTACTTC. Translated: CASSPGLAKNIQYF.

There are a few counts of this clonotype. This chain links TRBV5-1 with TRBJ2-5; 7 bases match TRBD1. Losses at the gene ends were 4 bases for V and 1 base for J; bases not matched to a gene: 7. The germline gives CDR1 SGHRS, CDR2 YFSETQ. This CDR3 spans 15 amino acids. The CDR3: CASSQLTGPQETQYF. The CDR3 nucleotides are TGCGCCAGCAGCCAACTGACAGGGCCCCAAGAGACCCAGTACTTC.

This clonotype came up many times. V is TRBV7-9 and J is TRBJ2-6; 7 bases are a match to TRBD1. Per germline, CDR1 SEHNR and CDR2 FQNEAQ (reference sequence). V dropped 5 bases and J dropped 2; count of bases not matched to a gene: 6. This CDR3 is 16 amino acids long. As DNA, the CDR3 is TGTGCCAGCAGCGCGGACAGGAGGCCTGGGGCCAACGTCCTGACTTTC. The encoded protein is CASSADRRPGANVLTF.

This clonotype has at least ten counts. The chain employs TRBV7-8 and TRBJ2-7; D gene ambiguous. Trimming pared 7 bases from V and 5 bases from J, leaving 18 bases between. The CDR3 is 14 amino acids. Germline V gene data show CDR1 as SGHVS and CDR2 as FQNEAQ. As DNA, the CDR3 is TGTGCCAGCACCCCTCTCCCCGGGCGAAACGAGCAGTACTTC. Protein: CASTPLPGRNEQYF.

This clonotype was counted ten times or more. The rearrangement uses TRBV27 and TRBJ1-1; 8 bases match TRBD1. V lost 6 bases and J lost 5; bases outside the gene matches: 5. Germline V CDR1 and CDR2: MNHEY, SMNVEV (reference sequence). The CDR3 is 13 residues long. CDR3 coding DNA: TGTGCCAGCAGGGCAGGGGGCGCGACTGAAGCTTTCTTT. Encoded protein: CASRAGGATEAFF.

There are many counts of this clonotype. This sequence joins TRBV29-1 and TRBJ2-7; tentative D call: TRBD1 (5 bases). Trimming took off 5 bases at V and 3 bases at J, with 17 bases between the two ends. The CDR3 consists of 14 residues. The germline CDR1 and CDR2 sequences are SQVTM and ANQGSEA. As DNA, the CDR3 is TGCAGCGTTTCCCCCTCTGGGGCGGTCTACGAGCAGTACTTC. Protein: CSVSPSGAVYEQYF.

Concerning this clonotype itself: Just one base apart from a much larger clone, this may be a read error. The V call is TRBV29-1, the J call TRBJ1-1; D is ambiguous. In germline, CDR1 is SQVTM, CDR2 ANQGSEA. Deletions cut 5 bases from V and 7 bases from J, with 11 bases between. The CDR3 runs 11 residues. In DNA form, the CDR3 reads TGCAGCGTTTACGGGTTTGGTGAAGCTTTCTTT. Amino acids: CSVYGFGEAFF.

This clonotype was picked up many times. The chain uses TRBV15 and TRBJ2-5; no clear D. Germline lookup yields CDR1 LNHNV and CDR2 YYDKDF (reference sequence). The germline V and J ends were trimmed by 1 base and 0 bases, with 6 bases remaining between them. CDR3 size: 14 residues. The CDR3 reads CATSRVQDQETQYF. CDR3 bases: TGTGCCACCAGCAGAGTCCAAGACCAAGAGACCCAGTACTTC.

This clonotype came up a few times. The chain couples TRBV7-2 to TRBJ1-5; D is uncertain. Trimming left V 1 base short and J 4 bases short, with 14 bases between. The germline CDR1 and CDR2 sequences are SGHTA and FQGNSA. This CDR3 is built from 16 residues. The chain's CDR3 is CASSLEVGLGNQPQHF. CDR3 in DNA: TGTGCCAGCAGCTTAGAGGTCGGTCTGGGGAATCAGCCCCAGCATTTT. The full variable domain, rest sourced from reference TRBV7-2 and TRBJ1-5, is GAGVSQSPSNKVTEKGKDVELRCDPISGHTALYWYRQSLGQGLEFLIYFQGNSAPDKSGLPSDRFSAERTGGSVSTLTIQRTQQEDSAVYLCASSLEVGLGNQPQHFGDGTRLSIL.

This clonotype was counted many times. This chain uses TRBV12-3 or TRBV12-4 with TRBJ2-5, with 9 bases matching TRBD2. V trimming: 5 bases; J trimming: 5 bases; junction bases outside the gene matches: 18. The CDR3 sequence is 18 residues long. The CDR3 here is CASSLGTSSAGGSETQYF. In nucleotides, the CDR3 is TGTGCCAGCAGTCTCGGGACTAGCAGCGCTGGGGGGAGCGAGACCCAGTACTTC.

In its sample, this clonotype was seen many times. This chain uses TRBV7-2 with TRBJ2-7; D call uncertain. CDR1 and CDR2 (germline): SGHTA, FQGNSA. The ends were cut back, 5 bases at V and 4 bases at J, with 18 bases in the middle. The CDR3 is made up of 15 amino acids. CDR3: CASSPRAAAGYEQYF. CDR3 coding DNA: TGTGCCAGCAGCCCTAGGGCAGCCGCTGGGTACGAGCAGTACTTC.

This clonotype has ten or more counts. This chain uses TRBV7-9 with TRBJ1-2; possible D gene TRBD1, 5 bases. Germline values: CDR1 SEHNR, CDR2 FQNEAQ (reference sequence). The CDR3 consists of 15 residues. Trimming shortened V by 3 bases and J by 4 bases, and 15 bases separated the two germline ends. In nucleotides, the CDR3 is TGTGCCAGCAGCTTGGGGCAGGGAGGCGTCTATGGCTACACCTTC. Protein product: CASSLGQGGVYGYTF.